Below, 9 T cell receptor beta chains from the same sample are listed, as sequenced in a study of cytomegalovirus exposure and HLA in healthy donors. In the PCR, 60 Vbeta and 13 Jbeta primers were used. Assay: immunoSEQ multiplex PCR; the TCRdb copy retains only in-frame clones and omits some. There are over 150,000 clones in the sample; roughly 76% occur only once, and 1.3% to 1.5% lies in the top ten. Sequences were obtained from PBMCs. All receptors derive from a man aged 55 to 70 in good health and CMV-seronegative.

This chain connects TRBV9 to TRBJ2-5; D possibly corresponds to TRBD2 (6 bases). The DNA end is more similar to TRBJ2-7, so the J call may be wrong. Germline-derived CDR1 and CDR2 are SGDLS and YYNGEE. The CDR3 contains 14 residues. For the CDR3, the DNA is TGTGCCAGCAGCGTACAAGGGGCGGGGTACGAGCAGTACTTC. It translates to CASSVQGAGYEQYF.

This clone was seen a handful of times. This chain joins TRBV9 and TRBJ2-6, with TRBD2 matching 8 bases. The germline gives CDR1 SGDLS, CDR2 YYNGEE. The CDR3 totals 19 residues. With V trimmed by 0 bases and J by 0 bases, 8 bases remained unmatched. The CDR3 loop reads CASSVGGFSGISGANVLTF. The CDR3 nucleotides read TGTGCCAGCAGCGTAGGGGGGTTTAGCGGGATCTCTGGGGCCAACGTCCTGACTTTC.

This clone occurred a few times. The J gene is TRBJ2-1, the V gene TRBV18; the match to TRBD1 covers 8 bases. V shed 6 bases and J 3 bases; nucleotides not matched to a gene: 10. CDR3 length: 16 residues. Germline V gives CDR1 KGHSH, CDR2 LQKENI. The CDR3 reads CASSPPGRGLYNEQFF. The CDR3 coding sequence is TGTGCCAGCTCTCCCCCCGGCAGGGGGCTCTACAATGAGCAGTTCTTC.

This sequence joins TRBV9 and TRBJ1-2; the match to TRBD1 covers 7 bases. V lost 3 bases and J lost 6; bases outside the gene matches: 5. The CDR3 spans 13 residues. Germline assignment: CDR1 SGDLS and CDR2 YYNGEE. DNA for the CDR3: TGTGCCAGCAGCGCGACAGGGAGTAATGGCTACACCTTC. It codes for CASSATGSNGYTF.

The CDR3 loop reads CASSPPPGYEQYF. The CDR3 DNA reads TGTGCCAGCTCACCACCTCCAGGATACGAGCAGTACTTC. The chain is built from TRBV18 and TRBJ2-7; no firm D call. The germline gives CDR1 KGHSH, CDR2 LQKENI. Trimming shortened V by 0 bases and J by 4 bases, and 7 bases separated the two germline ends. This CDR3 contains 13 residues.

CDR3 coding DNA: TGTGCCAGCAGTGAGCAGGGGGCGCGCTACGAGCAGTACTTC. Its protein is CASSEQGARYEQYF. V usage is TRBV2 and J usage is TRBJ2-7; 8 bases are shared with TRBD1. Germline V gene data show CDR1 as SNHLY and CDR2 as FYNNEI. This CDR3 comprises 14 residues. V shed 3 bases, J shed 3 bases, and the junction held 4 bases outside the gene matches. The whole variable domain, filled in from reference TRBV2 and TRBJ2-7, reads EPEVTQTPSHQVTQMGQEVILRCVPISNHLYFYWYRQILGQKVEFLVSFYNNEISEKSEIFDDQFSVERPDGSNFTLKIRSTKLEDSAMYFCASSEQGARYEQYFGPGTRLTVT.

This chain joins TRBV28 and TRBJ2-7, with TRBD1 matching over 7 bases. Germline-derived CDR1 and CDR2 are MDHEN and SYDVKM. The V gene end was trimmed by 2 bases and the J gene end by 3 bases; junction bases not matched to a gene: 10. This CDR3 has 16 residues. This chain's CDR3 is CASSLLPGQLIYEQYF. Written as DNA, the CDR3 is TGTGCCAGCAGTTTACTTCCGGGACAGTTGATCTACGAGCAGTACTTC. The complete variable domain, with remaining parts taken from reference TRBV28 and TRBJ2-7, reads DVKVTQSSRYLVKRTGEKVFLECVQDMDHENMFWYRQDPGLGLRLIYFSYDVKMKEKGDIPEGYSVSREKKERFSLILESASTNQTSMYLCASSLLPGQLIYEQYFGPGTRLTVT.

J is TRBJ2-3 and V is TRBV9; 7 bases are a match to TRBD2. The CDR3 loop spans 16 amino acids. Germline lookup yields CDR1 SGDLS and CDR2 YYNGEE. J was trimmed by 2 bases and V by 0 bases; bases with no gene match: 6. CDR3 in amino acids: CASSVGLASFTDTQYF. The CDR3, as DNA: TGTGCCAGCAGCGTAGGACTAGCCAGTTTCACAGATACGCAGTATTTT.

This chain uses TRBV27 with TRBJ1-1; perhaps TRBD1 as D (6 bases). The germline V gene encodes CDR1 MNHEY and CDR2 SMNVEV (reference sequence). CDR3 length: 14 residues. V dropped 7 bases and J dropped 5 bases, with 17 bases sitting between them. The CDR3 DNA follows: TGTGCCAGCATCCATCAGGACAGACCTACTGAAGCTTTCTTT. Amino acids: CASIHQDRPTEAFF.